The 20 T cell receptor beta chains presented below share a single source sample, sequenced in a study of beta chain features in type 1 diabetes. Study-wide points: All four CD4+ subsets from Type 1 diabetes patients carried moderately but significantly shorter TCRB CDR3s.

Expressed TCRB transcripts were sequenced after all isolated RNA was converted to cDNA. Sequenced by immunoSEQ multiplex PCR; TCRdb stores in-frame clones only, minus some. The repertoire holds around 130,000 clones, with 15% to 20% as singletons. No antigen has been identified for these receptors. The sequenced sample was central memory CD4+ T cells from blood. The origin of the receptors is a man aged 30-40 years with type 1 diabetes.

This clone was counted between two and nine times. This chain joins TRBV11-3 and TRBJ2-1; D might be TRBD2 (6 bases). This CDR3 comprises 13 residues. The V end lost 1 base, the J end lost 7 bases, and 8 bases lay between the germline ends. CDR1 and CDR2 (germline): SGHNT, YENEEA. The CDR3 here is CASSLVGGNEQFF. In DNA, the CDR3 is TGTGCCAGCAGCTTAGTCGGAGGGAATGAGCAGTTCTTC.

This clone was seen only a few times. A far larger clone is a single base away, which makes a read error likely. The chain uses TRBV25-1 and TRBJ1-2, with D possibly TRBD1 on 5 matching bases. Germline CDR1 MGHDK, CDR2 SYGVNS. V was cut by 2 bases and J by 4 bases, with 14 bases left in between. The CDR3 totals 15 residues. In nucleotides, the CDR3 is TGTGCCAGCAGTGAAGCCCGCAGGGCTAGCTATGGCTACACCTTC. Amino acids: CASSEARRASYGYTF.

The chain uses TRBV25-1 and TRBJ2-1, with 7 bases that match TRBD2. There are 15 residues in the CDR3. Germline V gene sequence: CDR1 MGHDK, CDR2 SYGVNS. Trimming removed 3 bases from V and 8 bases from J; junction bases left unmatched: 10. CDR3: CASSEHGGSSDEQFF. For the CDR3, the DNA is TGTGCCAGCAGTGAGCACGGGGGGAGTTCGGATGAGCAGTTCTTC.

This clone was detected a few times. This sequence joins TRBV7-9 and TRBJ2-5; D ambiguous. The CDR3 totals 13 residues. Germline CDR1 and CDR2: SEHNR and FQNEAQ (reference sequence). V lost 5 bases to trimming and J lost 0 bases, with 7 bases between them. The CDR3 sequence is CASSRSNQETQYF. The CDR3 DNA reads TGTGCCAGCAGCCGGTCGAACCAAGAGACCCAGTACTTC.

The chain combines TRBV29-1 with TRBJ1-4; D uncertain. The germline V and J ends were trimmed by 7 bases and 1 base, with 10 bases remaining between them. From germline, CDR1 is SQVTM and CDR2 ANQGSEA. The CDR3 runs 13 residues. The CDR3 reads CSAGAGTNEKLFF. The CDR3 DNA is TGCAGCGCCGGCGCTGGAACTAATGAAAAACTGTTTTTT.

This clone was seen more than once but under ten times. This chain links TRBV5-4 with TRBJ1-2; TRBD1 matches 8 bases. V gave up 2 bases and J gave up 7 bases; unmatched junction bases: 7. This CDR3 comprises 14 residues. Germline lookup yields CDR1 SGHNT and CDR2 YYREEE (reference sequence). CDR3 sequence: CASSLDRGQGGYTF. The CDR3 DNA sequence: TGTGCCAGCAGCTTAGACAGGGGCCAAGGTGGCTACACCTTC.

The chain couples TRBV10-3 to TRBJ2-6, with D perhaps TRBD2 (5 bases). From germline, CDR1 is ENHRY and CDR2 SYGVKD. Trimming took 7 bases from V and 0 from J, leaving 7 bases between them. The CDR3 has 14 amino acids. This CDR3 is CAINGGSGANVLTF. CDR3 nucleotide sequence: TGTGCCATCAACGGAGGCTCTGGGGCCAACGTCCTGACTTTC.

This clone appeared a few times. This rearrangement joins TRBV7-2 to TRBJ1-6; no clear D gene. The CDR3 has 15 amino acids. Germline V gene lookup returns CDR1 SGHTA and CDR2 FQGNSA. Trimming shortened V by 5 bases and J by 4 bases, and 12 bases separated the two germline ends. The DNA for the CDR3 is TGTGCCAGCAGCCTAGGACGGACGTATAATTCACCCCTCCACTTT. It codes for CASSLGRTYNSPLHF.

The J gene is TRBJ2-1, the V gene TRBV21-1; the listed D gene, TRBD1, was not tested against the DNA. TRBV21-1 is given as a pseudogene. This CDR3 contains 14 residues. The CDR3 region has the DNA TGTGCCAGCAGAAAGGGAGAGGGGGACAATGAGCAGTTCTTC. Its protein product is CASRKGEGDNEQFF.

The chain joins TRBV28 to TRBJ1-6, with no clear D. V was pared by 5 bases and J by 7 bases, with 12 bases between. Germline V CDR1 and CDR2: MDHEN, SYDVKM. The CDR3 length is 14 residues. The chain's CDR3 is CASSLLSINSPLHF. The CDR3 DNA is TGTGCCAGCAGTCTCCTCTCAATCAATTCACCCCTCCACTTT.

This clone has only a few counts. The chain combines TRBV28 with TRBJ2-5; TRBD1 matches at 8 bases. The CDR3 is 14 residues long. CDR1 is MDHEN, CDR2 SYDVKM, per germline. V was pared by 7 bases and J by 0 bases, with 4 bases of the junction left unmatched. The CDR3 loop reads CASTHRGYQETQYF. The CDR3 region has the DNA TGTGCCAGCACCCACAGGGGGTACCAAGAGACCCAGTACTTC.

This clone has a handful of counts. The rearrangement joins TRBV5-1 to TRBJ2-5; D unclear. Germline CDR1 SGHRS, CDR2 YFSETQ. The CDR3 is 11 amino acids. Trimming pared 2 bases from V and 4 bases from J, leaving 3 bases between. CDR3 DNA: TGCGCCAGCAGCTTCTCAGAGACCCAGTACTTC. Its translation: CASSFSETQYF.

The rearrangement joins TRBV4-3 to TRBJ1-5; D perhaps matches TRBD1 (5 bases). CDR1 is LGHNA, CDR2 YSLEER, per germline. This CDR3 contains 13 residues. The ends were cut back, 3 bases at V and 5 bases at J, with 8 bases in the middle. The CDR3 nucleotides are TGCGCCAGCAGCCAGGGGACCTATCAGCCCCAGCATTTT. Protein sequence: CASSQGTYQPQHF.

This clone was seen a few times. The chain recombines TRBV18 with TRBJ1-5, with D unresolved. CDR1 is KGHSH, CDR2 LQKENI, per germline. The V gene lost 4 bases and the J gene lost 1 base, with 11 bases spanning the gap. The CDR3 has 15 amino acids. Written as DNA, the CDR3 is TGTGCCAGCTCACTGACTCGAGCCAGCAATCAGCCCCAGCATTTT. It is translated as CASSLTRASNQPQHF. Supplemented by reference TRBV18 and TRBJ1-5, the full variable domain reads NAGVMQNPRHLVRRRGQEARLRCSPMKGHSHVYWYRQLPEEGLKFMVYLQKENIIDESGMPKERFSAEFPKEGPSILRIQQVVRGDSAAYFCASSLTRASNQPQHFGDGTRLSIL.

The rearrangement links TRBV11-3 to TRBJ2-3; 10 bases are a match to TRBD2. J gave up 1 base and V 1 base, and 2 bases lay outside the gene matches. The germline gives CDR1 SGHNT, CDR2 YENEEA. The CDR3 runs 16 residues. As DNA, the CDR3 is TGTGCCAGCAGCTTAGTCCTAGCGGGGGGCACAGATACGCAGTATTTT. Its protein is CASSLVLAGGTDTQYF.

This clone was detected only a few times. The chain links TRBV29-1 to TRBJ2-6; D remains ambiguous. CDR1 and CDR2 from the germline V gene are SQVTM and ANQGSEA. Trimming shortened V by 4 bases and J by 3 bases, and 7 bases separated the two germline ends. This CDR3 contains 13 residues. The CDR3 loop reads CSVVPGGANVLTF. CDR3 nucleotide sequence: TGCAGCGTTGTCCCTGGTGGGGCCAACGTCCTGACTTTC.

This clone was detected a few times. The chain carries TRBV11-2 and TRBJ2-3, with a tentative D call TRBD2 (5 bases). The V end lost 1 base, the J end lost 1 base, and 9 bases lay between the germline ends. The CDR3 has 15 amino acids. CDR1 and CDR2 from the germline V gene are SGHAT and FQNNGV. The CDR3 nucleotides are TGTGCCAGCAGCTTAGGAGGGCCCCGCACAGATACGCAGTATTTT. Its translation: CASSLGGPRTDTQYF.

This clone was counted only a few times. The chain couples TRBV14 to TRBJ2-6; tentative D call: TRBD2 (6 bases). This CDR3 has 18 amino acids. Trimming took off 4 bases at V and 1 base at J, with 17 bases between the two ends. Germline CDR1 reads SGHDN; CDR2 reads FVKESK. CDR3 sequence (DNA): TGTGCCAGCAGCCCGTTGGAGGGGCAGGCTTCTGGGGCCAACGTCCTGACTTTC. Protein product: CASSPLEGQASGANVLTF. Supplemented by reference TRBV14 and TRBJ2-6, the full variable domain reads EAGVTQFPSHSVIEKGQTVTLRCDPISGHDNLYWYRRVMGKEIKFLLHFVKESKQDESGMPNNRFLAERTGGTYSTLKVQPAELEDSGVYFCASSPLEGQASGANVLTFGAGSRLTVL.

In this sample, this clone turned up a few times. The V and J genes are TRBV7-8 and TRBJ2-3; TRBD2 matches 8 bases. The V gene end was trimmed by 3 bases and the J gene end by 0 bases; junction bases not matched to a gene: 11. The CDR3 runs to 18 residues. Germline V gene data show CDR1 as SGHVS and CDR2 as FQNEAQ. The CDR3 sequence is CASSLSSGGGLSTDTQYF. CDR3 bases: TGTGCCAGCAGCTTGTCTTCGGGCGGGGGGCTTAGCACAGATACGCAGTATTTT.

The chain is built from TRBV18 and TRBJ2-1, with D possibly being TRBD1 or TRBD2 (6 bases each). V shed 5 bases and J shed 3 bases, with 26 bases lying between them. Germline V CDR1 and CDR2: KGHSH, LQKENI. CDR3 length equals 19 residues. The CDR3 sequence is CASSNIRLRLGGLYNEQFF. Written as DNA, the CDR3 is TGTGCCAGCTCAAACATACGACTCCGCTTAGGGGGGCTCTACAATGAGCAGTTCTTC. Complete variable domain (other parts from reference TRBV18 and TRBJ2-1): NAGVMQNPRHLVRRRGQEARLRCSPMKGHSHVYWYRQLPEEGLKFMVYLQKENIIDESGMPKERFSAEFPKEGPSILRIQQVVRGDSAAYFCASSNIRLRLGGLYNEQFFGPGTRLTVL.